Below are 29 T cell receptor beta chains sequenced from a single sample in a study of T cells in Graves' hyperthyroidism and ophthalmopathy. TCR beta CDR3 regions were amplified from RNA. The study used the HTBI primer set for a first-round RT-PCR of the TCR CDR3. TCRdb reprocessed the multiplex PCR reads via MiXCR and lists one record per CDR3 protein. The data show hundreds of thousands of distinct CDR3 sequences, 46% seen once. The specimen was peripheral blood or thyroid tissue (not recorded which). The receptor source for this set is a woman between 18 and 30 years old with Graves' hyperthyroidism.

This chain uses TRBV5-4 with TRBJ2-2; 9 positions match TRBD2. Germline CDR1 reads SGHNT; CDR2 reads YYREEE (reference sequence). The J segment lost 8 bases and the V segment lost 7 bases, leaving 6 bases of the junction unmatched. The CDR3 covers 13 residues. The CDR3 bases are TGTGCCAGCTTGCGGGAGGGCGCTGGGGAGCTGTTTTTT. Translated, it gives CASLREGAGELFF. Filled out from reference TRBV5-4 and TRBJ2-2, the complete variable domain reads ETGVTQSPTHLIKTRGQQVTLRCSSQSGHNTVSWYQQALGQGPQFIFQYYREEENGRGNFPPRFSGLQFPNYSSELNVNALELDDSALYLCASLREGAGELFFGEGSRLTVL.

The chain is built from TRBV19 and TRBJ2-2, with D uncertain. V lost 3 bases and J lost 3, with 8 bases in between. Germline assignment: CDR1 LNHDA and CDR2 SQIVND (reference sequence). The CDR3 is 14 amino acids. The CDR3 DNA follows: TGTGCCAGTAGTATTGGGCTGGACACCGGGGAGCTGTTTTTT. It encodes CASSIGLDTGELFF.

This rearrangement joins TRBV10-3 to TRBJ2-7; TRBD2 might be the D (7 bases). The DNA end lines up better with TRBJ2-1; the J call may be wrong. This CDR3 comprises 13 residues. The germline CDR1 and CDR2 sequences are ENHRY and SYGVKD. CDR3 loop: CAISEGGADEQFF. Written as DNA, the CDR3 is TGTGCCATCAGTGAAGGGGGGGCCGATGAGCAGTTCTTC.

This sequence joins TRBV7-9 and TRBJ2-2; a possible D gene is TRBD1 (6 bases). Per germline, CDR1 SEHNR and CDR2 FQNEAQ (reference sequence). CDR3 size: 15 residues. Trimming took 5 bases from V and 2 from J, leaving 12 bases between them. The CDR3, as DNA: TGTGCCAGCAGCCCCCGACAGGCCAACACCGGGGAGCTGTTTTTT. Translating gives CASSPRQANTGELFF.

The CDR3 DNA follows: TGCAGTGCGGTAGGGGCAGTTCACTATGGCTACACCTTC. Its translation: CSAVGAVHYGYTF. This sequence joins TRBV29-1 and TRBJ1-2, with D perhaps TRBD1 (5 bases). CDR3 length: 13 residues. Germline-derived CDR1 and CDR2 are SQVTM and ANQGSEA.

This clonotype was seen a single time. The V call is TRBV20-1, the J call TRBJ2-5; D is perhaps TRBD2 (6 bases). CDR3 length: 16 residues. Trimming took off 1 base at V and 1 base at J, with 16 bases between the two ends. Per the germline V gene, CDR1 is DFQATT and CDR2 is SNEGSKA (reference sequence). The CDR3, as DNA: TGCAGTGCTAGAGGTCGGAAGCGGACTATCCAAGAGACCCAGTACTTC. It encodes CSARGRKRTIQETQYF.

The chain carries TRBV7-9 and TRBJ2-2; TRBD1 is a possible D gene (5 bases). V was shortened by 1 base and J by 2 bases, with 8 bases between the two germline ends. The germline V gene encodes CDR1 SEHNR and CDR2 FQNEAQ (reference sequence). CDR3 length: 15 residues. CDR3 DNA: TGTGCCAGCAGCTTAGGTGACAGTAACACCGGGGAGCTGTTTTTT. Translation gives CASSLGDSNTGELFF. Complete variable domain (other parts from reference TRBV7-9 and TRBJ2-2): DTGVSQNPRHKITKRGQNVTFRCDPISEHNRLYWYRQTLGQGPEFLTYFQNEAQLEKSRLLSDRFSAERPKGSFSTLEIQRTEQGDSAMYLCASSLGDSNTGELFFGEGSRLTVL.

The gene calls are TRBV2 and TRBJ1-2; no definite D call. There are 14 residues in the CDR3. Trimming removed 6 bases at V and 8 bases at J, with 19 bases between. Per germline, CDR1 SNHLY and CDR2 FYNNEI. DNA for the CDR3: TGTGCCAGCAGAGGAGCTGCTTCTACTATGGGCTACACCTTC. Translating it yields CASRGAASTMGYTF.

At least ten counts were recorded for this clonotype. The rearrangement uses TRBV19 and TRBJ1-2; 8 nucleotides line up with TRBD1. The CDR3 spans 13 residues. Trimming removed 6 bases from V and 10 bases from J; junction bases left unmatched: 10. Germline CDR1 and CDR2: LNHDA and SQIVND (reference sequence). CDR3 amino acids: CASSPTRTGPYTF. In nucleotides, the CDR3 is TGTGCCAGTAGCCCTACCCGGACAGGGCCCTACACCTTC. The full variable domain, in which reference TRBV19 and TRBJ1-2 provide the parts outside the CDR3, is DGGITQSPKYLFRKEGQNVTLSCEQNLNHDAMYWYRQDPGQGLRLIYYSQIVNDFQKGDIAEGYSVSREKKESFPLTVTSAQKNPTAFYLCASSPTRTGPYTFGSGTRLTVV.

In regard to this clonotype: This may stem from a read error, because a much larger clone lies one nucleotide away. This is likely a read error, given that the CDR3 carries no conserved phenylalanine or tryptophan at its end. The V gene is TRBV10-3, the J gene TRBJ1-2; D may be TRBD1 (6 bases). V lost 0 bases, J lost 3 bases, and 11 bases lay in between. CDR3 length: 15 amino acids. Germline lookup yields CDR1 ENHRY and CDR2 SYGVKD. The CDR3 reads CAISESDQGYYGYTL. The CDR3 nucleotides are TGTGCCATCAGTGAGTCCGACCAGGGGTACTATGGCTACACCCTC.

The chain has TRBV15 and TRBJ1-5; the D is unclear. V lost 3 bases, J lost 4 bases, and 19 bases lay in between. The CDR3 is 17 amino acids. Germline V gene sequence: CDR1 LNHNV, CDR2 YYDKDF (reference sequence). CDR3 loop: CATSSARDLDGNQPQHF. The DNA of the CDR3 is TGTGCCACCAGCAGTGCTAGAGATTTGGACGGGAATCAGCCCCAGCATTTT.

The sample holds a few counts of this clonotype. The chain carries TRBV7-9 and TRBJ2-7; D ambiguous. CDR1 and CDR2 (germline): SEHNR, FQNEAQ (reference sequence). The CDR3 spans 14 residues. V shed 5 bases and J shed 6 bases, with 17 bases lying between them. The CDR3 protein is CASSPPNRASEQYF. Here the CDR3 DNA reads TGTGCCAGCAGCCCCCCTAATAGGGCCAGCGAGCAGTACTTC. Complete variable domain (other parts from reference TRBV7-9 and TRBJ2-7): DTGVSQNPRHKITKRGQNVTFRCDPISEHNRLYWYRQTLGQGPEFLTYFQNEAQLEKSRLLSDRFSAERPKGSFSTLEIQRTEQGDSAMYLCASSPPNRASEQYFGPGTRLTVT.

This clonotype has only a few counts. The chain employs TRBV24-1 and TRBJ2-5; a weak D match, TRBD2 (6 bases). The V and J ends lost 4 bases and 6 bases respectively, with 11 bases between them. CDR3 length equals 13 residues. Germline CDR1 KGHDR, CDR2 SFDVKD. The CDR3 reads CATSEPGRQTQYF. The DNA for the CDR3 is TGTGCCACCAGTGAACCAGGGAGGCAGACCCAGTACTTC.

This chain uses TRBV25-1 with TRBJ1-1; 8 bases match TRBD1. This CDR3 region has 11 residues. V was pared by 10 bases and J by 6 bases, with 4 bases of the junction left unmatched. Germline V CDR1 and CDR2: MGHDK, SYGVNS. CDR3 DNA sequence: TGTGCCACCATACAGGGGGCTGAAGCTTTCTTT. As protein: CATIQGAEAFF. Together with reference TRBV25-1 and TRBJ1-1, the CDR3 gives the full variable domain: EADIYQTPRYLVIGTGKKITLECSQTMGHDKMYWYQQDPGMELHLIHYSYGVNSTEKGDLSSESTVSRIRTEHFPLTLESARPSHTSQYLCATIQGAEAFFGQGTRLTVV.

The rearrangement links TRBV10-3 to TRBJ1-1; TRBD1 is a possible D gene (6 bases). The germline V gene encodes CDR1 ENHRY and CDR2 SYGVKD. The CDR3 has 15 residues. The V end was cut by 6 bases, the J end by 4 bases, with 18 bases between. The chain's CDR3 is CAISEYAQGRTEAFF. The CDR3, as DNA: TGTGCCATCAGCGAATACGCCCAGGGGCGCACTGAAGCTTTCTTT.

CDR3 coding DNA: TGTGCCAGCAGCGCATATGCCGGGGAGCTGTTTTTT. It is translated as CASSAYAGELFF. The chain is built from TRBV7-3 and TRBJ2-2; no clear D. Trimming pared 5 bases from V and 6 bases from J, leaving 7 bases between. The CDR3 sequence is 12 residues long. Germline CDR1 and CDR2: SGHTA and FQGTGA.

Concerning this clonotype itself: A single base separates this from a much larger clone, so it may be a read error. The rearrangement uses TRBV7-9 and TRBJ1-1; 10 positions match TRBD1. The germline V gene has CDR1 SEHNR and CDR2 FQNEAQ (reference sequence). The CDR3 consists of 15 residues. The J segment lost 5 bases and the V segment lost 3 bases, leaving 6 bases of the junction unmatched. The CDR3 spells CASSFARQGATEAFF. Written as DNA, the CDR3 is TGTGCCAGCAGCTTCGCTCGACAGGGGGCAACTGAAGCTTTCTTT.

This chain connects TRBV2 to TRBJ2-3; D perhaps matches TRBD2 (5 bases). The germline V gene has CDR1 SNHLY and CDR2 FYNNEI. The V and J ends lost 6 bases and 2 bases respectively, with 18 bases between them. The CDR3 is 16 amino acids. In nucleotides, the CDR3 is TGTGCCAGCAGCCAGGCCTTAGCGCGTATCACAGATACGCAGTATTTT. This gives the protein CASSQALARITDTQYF. The complete variable domain, with remaining parts taken from reference TRBV2 and TRBJ2-3, reads EPEVTQTPSHQVTQMGQEVILRCVPISNHLYFYWYRQILGQKVEFLVSFYNNEISEKSEIFDDQFSVERPDGSNFTLKIRSTKLEDSAMYFCASSQALARITDTQYFGPGTRLTVL.

This clonotype was observed at least ten times. The chain links TRBV15 to TRBJ1-2, with 7 positions matching TRBD1. The CDR3 is made up of 15 amino acids. V shed 3 bases and J 2 bases; nucleotides not matched to a gene: 6. The germline V gene encodes CDR1 LNHNV and CDR2 YYDKDF (reference sequence). The CDR3 reads CATSSLLGGNYGYTF. Here the CDR3 DNA reads TGTGCCACCAGCAGCCTTTTAGGGGGCAACTATGGCTACACCTTC.

This clonotype was found a few times. Germline and junction disagree at one end, which may indicate a read error. V usage is TRBV7-2 and J usage is TRBJ1-6, with D perhaps TRBD1 (5 bases). The CDR3 has 15 amino acids. The germline gives CDR1 SGHTA, CDR2 FQGNSA. CDR3 sequence (DNA): TGCGCCAGCAGCCTAATGAAGGCCAGGGATTCACCCCTCCACTTT. Translated, it gives CASSLMKARDSPLHF.

The rearrangement links TRBV20-1 to TRBJ1-4; no firm D call. The length of the CDR3 is 12 residues. Per the germline V gene, CDR1 is DFQATT and CDR2 is SNEGSKA (reference sequence). The ends were cut back, 3 bases at V and 4 bases at J, with 6 bases in the middle. CDR3 nucleotides: TGCAGTGCTAGGGCTGTTAATGAAAAACTGTTTTTT. As protein: CSARAVNEKLFF.

This rearrangement joins TRBV2 to TRBJ2-7; the D gene is possibly TRBD1 (6 bases). CDR1 is SNHLY and CDR2 is FYNNEI in the germline V gene. Trimming pared 5 bases from V and 2 bases from J, leaving 13 bases between. This CDR3 region has 14 residues. CDR3 sequence reads: CASSLRTEAYEQYF. CDR3 coding DNA: TGTGCCAGCAGTTTAAGGACAGAAGCCTACGAGCAGTACTTC.

Of note for this clonotype: This may be a read error, as it is one base from a much larger clone. The chain recombines TRBV2 with TRBJ1-2; D is unresolved. Germline CDR1 SNHLY, CDR2 FYNNEI. The CDR3 has 17 amino acids. CDR3 in DNA: TGTGTCAGCAGTGGCGCCGGTCTGTTAGGCGCACTCTCTGGCTACACCTTC. It yields the protein CVSSGAGLLGALSGYTF.

V usage is TRBV7-9 and J usage is TRBJ1-3, with D tentatively TRBD1 (6 bases). CDR1 is SEHNR and CDR2 is FQNEAQ in the germline V gene (reference sequence). This CDR3 contains 13 residues. Trimming took off 5 bases at V and 5 bases at J, with 10 bases between the two ends. CDR3 coding DNA: TGTGCCAGCAGCCACGGACAGAGAAACACCATATATTTT. Protein sequence: CASSHGQRNTIYF.

This chain links TRBV15 with TRBJ1-5; TRBD1 matches 7 bases. Germline CDR1 reads LNHNV; CDR2 reads YYDKDF (reference sequence). V dropped 5 bases and J dropped 6; count of bases not matched to a gene: 7. CDR3 length: 14 amino acids. CDR3 nucleotide sequence: TGTGCCACCAGCGCACGGACAGGCCGTCAGCCCCAGCATTTT. Its protein product is CATSARTGRQPQHF. Together with reference TRBV15 and TRBJ1-5, the CDR3 gives the full variable domain: DAMVIQNPRYQVTQFGKPVTLSCSQTLNHNVMYWYQQKSSQAPKLLFHYYDKDFNNEADTPDNFQSRRPNTSFCFLDIRSPGLGDTAMYLCATSARTGRQPQHFGDGTRLSIL.

About this clonotype itself: An end of the junction differs from the germline gene, which may be a read error. V gene TRBV12-3 or TRBV12-4 combines with J gene TRBJ1-5, with D possibly being TRBD1 (6 bases). The CDR3 sequence is 15 residues long. The CDR3 sequence is CASSQARGNNQPQHF. Here the CDR3 DNA reads TGCGCCAGCAGCCAGGCGAGGGGGAACAATCAGCCCCAGCATTTT.

The CDR3 coding sequence is TGTGCCAGCAGTGGTCCCAGGGATCTACCAACCCAAGAGACCCAGTACTTC. Amino acid sequence: CASSGPRDLPTQETQYF. The chain carries TRBV2 and TRBJ2-5, with D possibly being TRBD1 (5 bases). Per germline, CDR1 SNHLY and CDR2 FYNNEI. Trimming shortened V by 4 bases and J by 1 base, and 19 bases separated the two germline ends. The CDR3 has 17 residues.

The sample holds a few counts of this clonotype. This chain links TRBV5-6 with TRBJ1-3; D is unresolved. The germline gives CDR1 SGHDT, CDR2 YYEEEE. Trimming stripped 2 bases from V and 4 bases from J, with 4 bases between. CDR3 length equals 12 residues. In DNA form, the CDR3 reads TGTGCCAGCAGCTTTACAGGAAACACCATATATTTT. Translated: CASSFTGNTIYF.

The chain combines TRBV9 with TRBJ1-1; 12 bases are a match to TRBD1. CDR1 is SGDLS, CDR2 YYNGEE, per germline. CDR3 length: 17 residues. The trim removed 3 bases at V and 1 base at J, leaving 7 bases unmatched. CDR3 DNA: TGTGCCAGCAGCGGCCGGGACAGGGGGCCGGGGAACACTGAAGCTTTCTTT. Translated: CASSGRDRGPGNTEAFF.